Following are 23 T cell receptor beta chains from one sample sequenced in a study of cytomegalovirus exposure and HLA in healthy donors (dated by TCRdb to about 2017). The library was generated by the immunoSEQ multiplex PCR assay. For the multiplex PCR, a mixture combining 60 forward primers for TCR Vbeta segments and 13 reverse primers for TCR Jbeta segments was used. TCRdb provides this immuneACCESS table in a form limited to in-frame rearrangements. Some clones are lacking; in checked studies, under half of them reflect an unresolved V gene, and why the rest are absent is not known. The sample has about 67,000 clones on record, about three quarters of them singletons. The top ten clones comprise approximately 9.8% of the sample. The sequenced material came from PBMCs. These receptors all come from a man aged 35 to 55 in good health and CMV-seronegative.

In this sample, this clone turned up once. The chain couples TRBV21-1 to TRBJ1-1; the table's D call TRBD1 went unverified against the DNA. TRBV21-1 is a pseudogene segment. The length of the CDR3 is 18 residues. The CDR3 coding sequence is TGTGCCAGCAGCAAAGAGGGGGGACAGGCAAAAGGGGACACTGAAGCTTTCTTT. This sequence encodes CASSKEGGQAKGDTEAFF.

This CDR3 is CASSTQGARSEQFF. The CDR3, as DNA: TGTGCCAGCAGCACCCAGGGGGCGAGAAGTGAGCAGTTCTTC. V and J are TRBV7-8 and TRBJ2-1; 8 positions agree with TRBD1. The CDR3 spans 14 residues. The germline CDR1 and CDR2 sequences are SGHVS and FQNEAQ. The trim removed 5 bases at V and 9 bases at J, leaving 9 bases unmatched.

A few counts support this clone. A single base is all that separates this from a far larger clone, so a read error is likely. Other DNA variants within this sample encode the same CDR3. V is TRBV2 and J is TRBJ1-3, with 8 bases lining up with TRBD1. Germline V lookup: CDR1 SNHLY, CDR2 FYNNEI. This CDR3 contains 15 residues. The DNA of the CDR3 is TGTGCGGGGTCGGGACAGGATTTTTCTGCAAACACCATATATTTT. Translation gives CAGSGQDFSANTIYF.

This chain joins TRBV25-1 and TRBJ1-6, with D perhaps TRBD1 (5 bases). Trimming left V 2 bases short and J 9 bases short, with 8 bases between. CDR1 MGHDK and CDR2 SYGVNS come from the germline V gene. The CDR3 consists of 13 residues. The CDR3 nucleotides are TGTGCCAGCAGTGAAGGAGGGACTTCACCCCTCCACTTT. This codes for CASSEGGTSPLHF.

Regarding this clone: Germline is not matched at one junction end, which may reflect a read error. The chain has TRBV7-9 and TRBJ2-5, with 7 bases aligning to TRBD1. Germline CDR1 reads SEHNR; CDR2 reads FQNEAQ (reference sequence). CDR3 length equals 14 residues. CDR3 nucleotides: TGTTCCAGCAGTTACACAGGGGTGGGAGAGACCCAGTACTTC. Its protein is CSSSYTGVGETQYF.

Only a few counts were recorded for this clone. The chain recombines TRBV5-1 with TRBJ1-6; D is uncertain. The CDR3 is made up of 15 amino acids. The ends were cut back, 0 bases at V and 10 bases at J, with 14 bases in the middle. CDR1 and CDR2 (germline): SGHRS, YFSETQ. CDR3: CASSLEEGGRSPLHF. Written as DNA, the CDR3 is TGCGCCAGCAGCTTGGAGGAGGGAGGGAGGTCACCCCTCCACTTT.

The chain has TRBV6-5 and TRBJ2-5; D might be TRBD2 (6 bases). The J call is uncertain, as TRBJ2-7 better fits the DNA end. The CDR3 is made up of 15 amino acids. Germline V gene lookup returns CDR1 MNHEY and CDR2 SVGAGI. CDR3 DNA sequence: TGTGCCAGCAGTGCCCTGACTAGAGGATCCGACGAGCAGTACTTC. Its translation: CASSALTRGSDEQYF.

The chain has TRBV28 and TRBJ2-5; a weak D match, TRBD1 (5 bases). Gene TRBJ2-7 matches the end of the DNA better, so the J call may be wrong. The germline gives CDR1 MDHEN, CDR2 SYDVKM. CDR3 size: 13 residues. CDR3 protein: CASREPGNYEQYF. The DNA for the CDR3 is TGTGCCAGCAGAGAACCAGGGAACTACGAGCAGTACTTC.

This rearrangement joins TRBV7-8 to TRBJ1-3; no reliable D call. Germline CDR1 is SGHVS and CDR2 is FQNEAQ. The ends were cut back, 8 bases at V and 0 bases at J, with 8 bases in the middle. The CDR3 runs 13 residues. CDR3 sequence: CASSINSGNTIYF. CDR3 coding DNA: TGTGCCAGCTCCATCAACTCTGGAAACACCATATATTTT.

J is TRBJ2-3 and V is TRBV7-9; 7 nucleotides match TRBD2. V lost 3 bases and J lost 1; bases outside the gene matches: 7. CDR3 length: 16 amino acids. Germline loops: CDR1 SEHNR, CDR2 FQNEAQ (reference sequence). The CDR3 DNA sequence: TGTGCCAGCAGCTTCGTCGGGGGAGGGGGCACAGATACGCAGTATTTT. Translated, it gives CASSFVGGGGTDTQYF.

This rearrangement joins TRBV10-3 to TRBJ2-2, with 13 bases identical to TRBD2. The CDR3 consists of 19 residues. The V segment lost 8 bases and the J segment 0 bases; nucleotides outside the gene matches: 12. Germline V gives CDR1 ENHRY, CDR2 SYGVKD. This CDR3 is CAIGGTRLAGGANTGELFF. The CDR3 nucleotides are TGTGCCATCGGGGGCACTCGACTAGCGGGAGGAGCGAACACCGGGGAGCTGTTTTTT.

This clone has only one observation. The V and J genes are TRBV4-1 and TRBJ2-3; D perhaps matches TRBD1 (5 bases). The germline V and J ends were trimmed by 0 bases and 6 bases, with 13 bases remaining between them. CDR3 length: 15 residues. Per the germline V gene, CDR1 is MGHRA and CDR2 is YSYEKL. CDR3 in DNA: TGCGCCAGCAGCCAAGAGCATACAGGATGGGATACGCAGTATTTT. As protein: CASSQEHTGWDTQYF.

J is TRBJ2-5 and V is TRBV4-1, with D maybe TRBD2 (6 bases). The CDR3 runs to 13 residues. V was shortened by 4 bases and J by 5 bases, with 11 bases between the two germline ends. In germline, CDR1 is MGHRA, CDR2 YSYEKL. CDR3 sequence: CASSRLEGETQYF. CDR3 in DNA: TGCGCCAGCAGCCGGTTGGAGGGGGAGACCCAGTACTTC.

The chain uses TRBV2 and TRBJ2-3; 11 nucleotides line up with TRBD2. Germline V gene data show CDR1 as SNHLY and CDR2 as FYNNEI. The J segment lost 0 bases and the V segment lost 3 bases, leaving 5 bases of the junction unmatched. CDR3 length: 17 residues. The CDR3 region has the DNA TGTGCCAGCAGTGACCGACTAGCGGGGTCTAGCACAGATACGCAGTATTTT. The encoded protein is CASSDRLAGSSTDTQYF.

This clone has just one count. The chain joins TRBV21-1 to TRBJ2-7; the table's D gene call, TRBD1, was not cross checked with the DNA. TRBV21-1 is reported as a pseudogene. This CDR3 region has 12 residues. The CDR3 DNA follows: TGTGCCAGCAATTACATATTTGGTGAGCAGTACTTC. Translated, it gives CASNYIFGEQYF.

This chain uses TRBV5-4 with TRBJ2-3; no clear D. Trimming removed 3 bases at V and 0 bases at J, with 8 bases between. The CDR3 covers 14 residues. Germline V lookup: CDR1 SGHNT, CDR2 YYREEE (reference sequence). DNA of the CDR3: TGTGCCAGCAGCTACCTAGACAGCACAGATACGCAGTATTTT. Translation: CASSYLDSTDTQYF. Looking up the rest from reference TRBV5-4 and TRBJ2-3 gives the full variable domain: ETGVTQSPTHLIKTRGQQVTLRCSSQSGHNTVSWYQQALGQGPQFIFQYYREEENGRGNFPPRFSGLQFPNYSSELNVNALELDDSALYLCASSYLDSTDTQYFGPGTRLTVL.

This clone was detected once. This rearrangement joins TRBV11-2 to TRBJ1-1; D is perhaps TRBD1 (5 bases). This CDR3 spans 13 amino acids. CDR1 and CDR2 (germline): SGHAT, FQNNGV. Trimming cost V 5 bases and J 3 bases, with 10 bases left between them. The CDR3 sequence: CASSRRGDTEAFF. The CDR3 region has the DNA TGTGCCAGCAGCCGGAGGGGTGACACTGAAGCTTTCTTT.

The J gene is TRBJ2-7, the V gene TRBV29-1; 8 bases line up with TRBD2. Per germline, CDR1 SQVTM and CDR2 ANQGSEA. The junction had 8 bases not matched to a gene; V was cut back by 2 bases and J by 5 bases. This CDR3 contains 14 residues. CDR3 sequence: CSVEYGTRLHEQYF. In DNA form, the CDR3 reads TGCAGCGTTGAATACGGGACTAGACTCCACGAGCAGTACTTC.

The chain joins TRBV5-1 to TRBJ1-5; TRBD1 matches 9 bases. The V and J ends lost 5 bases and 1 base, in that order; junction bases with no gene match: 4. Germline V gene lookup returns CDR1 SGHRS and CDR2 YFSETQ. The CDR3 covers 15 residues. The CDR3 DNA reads TGCGCCAGCAGACCGGGACAGGGAAGCAATCAGCCCCAGCATTTT. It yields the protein CASRPGQGSNQPQHF.

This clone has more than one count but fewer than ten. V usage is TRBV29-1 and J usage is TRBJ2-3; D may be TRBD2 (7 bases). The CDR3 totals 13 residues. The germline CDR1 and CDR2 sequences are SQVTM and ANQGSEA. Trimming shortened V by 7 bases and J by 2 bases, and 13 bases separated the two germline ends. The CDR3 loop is CSGARGATDTQYF. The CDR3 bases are TGCAGCGGCGCTCGGGGGGCCACAGATACGCAGTATTTT.

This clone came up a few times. The CDR3 spells CASSDKSTNEKLFF. In DNA form, the CDR3 reads TGTGCCAGCAGTGACAAATCAACTAATGAAAAACTGTTTTTT. The V call is TRBV6-1, the J call TRBJ1-4; D not certain. The V end lost 3 bases, the J end lost 0 bases, and 5 bases lay between the germline ends. There are 14 residues in the CDR3. The germline V gene encodes CDR1 MNHNS and CDR2 SASEGT.

This chain's CDR3 is CASSYSRGSYEQYF. DNA of the CDR3: TGTGCCAGCAGTTACTCTAGGGGATCGTACGAGCAGTACTTC. The genes are TRBV6-6 and TRBJ2-7, with a weak D call TRBD1 (5 bases). The CDR3 totals 14 residues. Germline V gene sequence: CDR1 MNHNY, CDR2 SVGAGI (reference sequence). V lost 0 bases, J lost 4 bases, and 10 bases lay in between.

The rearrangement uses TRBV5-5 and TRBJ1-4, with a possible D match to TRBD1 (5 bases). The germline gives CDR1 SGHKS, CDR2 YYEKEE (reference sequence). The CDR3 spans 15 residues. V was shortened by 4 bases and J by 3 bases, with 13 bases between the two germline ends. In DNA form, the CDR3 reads TGTGCCAGCAGCCAAGTCGGGGGTCCTAATGAAAAACTGTTTTTT. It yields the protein CASSQVGGPNEKLFF.